The source of this T cell receptor (beta chain) is a study of T cells after yellow fever vaccination. This clonotype was counted only a few times. Its specificity is not known. For TCR, cDNA came from 5'RACE template switching, which added a universal primer site and UMIs. TCRdb processed the 5' RACE reads anew with MiXCR; each CDR3 protein has one entry. This table holds a few hundred thousand distinct CDR3 sequences, 8.1% found once. Study-wide results and caveats: The booster response re-showed most primary clones: around 95% CD4, approximately 90% CD8. Some clonotypes were seen in both the CD4 and the CD8 compartments. These made up a small share and likely arose from convergent recombination. When the response was secondary, it was weaker but reached its peak faster, day 5 versus 15.

The source was PBMCs, collected about 41 days after the first yellow fever vaccination. This sequence was found in a man aged 18-30 years who received the YFV17D yellow fever vaccine.

CDR3 loop: CASSLMSTNYGYTF. The CDR3 DNA sequence: TGTGCCAGCAGCTTGATGTCAACTAACTATGGCTACACCTTC. The rearrangement joins TRBV7-2 to TRBJ1-2; D gene uncertain. Germline assignment: CDR1 SGHTA and CDR2 FQGNSA. V gave up 3 bases and J gave up 0 bases, with 8 bases separating them. This CDR3 spans 14 amino acids. Drawing the rest from reference TRBV7-2 and TRBJ1-2, the complete variable domain is GAGVSQSPSNKVTEKGKDVELRCDPISGHTALYWYRQSLGQGLEFLIYFQGNSAPDKSGLPSDRFSAERTGGSVSTLTIQRTQQEDSAVYLCASSLMSTNYGYTFGSGTRLTVV.